This passage covers 4 T cell receptor beta chains from one sample sequenced in a study of CD8+CD57+ T cells in acquired aplastic anemia (dated by TCRdb to between 2017 and 2018). Sequencing took place on an Illumina HiSeq 2000. Profiling of TCR beta VDJ combinations and CDR3 sequences used genomic DNA as the template. In-frame beta chains were kept once TCRdb had trimmed the public reads at Q25 with fastp and called clones with MiXCR. Every distinct CDR3 protein forms one entry, paired with its most common genes and DNA. This sample comprises just over 450,000 distinct CDR3 sequences, approximately 32% of them detected only once. Of the sample, approximately 0.82% falls within the top ten clones. The patients picked for sequencing were ones in whom flow cytometry had shown an expansion of CD8+CD57+ cells. The sequencing sample was made of sorted CD4+, CD8+, or CD8+CD57+ T cells (not recorded which) from PBMCs. The receptor source for this set is a human donor with aplastic anemia.

This chain joins TRBV4-2 and TRBJ2-1, with D possibly TRBD2 on 5 matching bases. Germline V CDR1 and CDR2: LGHNA, YNFKEQ. The CDR3 loop spans 16 amino acids. V lost 0 bases and J 3 bases, leaving 12 bases between the germline ends. CDR3 DNA: TGTGCCAGCAGCCAAGATCCGGGGAAGGACTACAATGAGCAGTTCTTC. Translating gives CASSQDPGKDYNEQFF.

The rearrangement links TRBV20-1 to TRBJ2-1; TRBD2 matches at 7 bases. V was pared by 0 bases and J by 2 bases, with 7 bases of the junction left unmatched. CDR1 is DFQATT and CDR2 is SNEGSKA in the germline V gene (reference sequence). This CDR3 region has 16 residues. CDR3 nucleotide sequence: TGCAGTGCTAGAGATCTGGGGCTAGCGGCCTACAATGAGCAGTTCTTC. It specifies CSARDLGLAAYNEQFF.

This chain connects TRBV10-3 to TRBJ2-1; D is ambiguous. The V and J ends lost 5 bases and 6 bases respectively, with 17 bases between them. Germline CDR1 and CDR2: ENHRY and SYGVKD. The CDR3 covers 15 residues. The CDR3, as DNA: TGTGCCATCAGTACGGTTACCCGTGGCAGCAATGAGCAGTTCTTC. Translating it yields CAISTVTRGSNEQFF.

This clonotype has a handful of counts. The CDR3 loop is CASSYLQERYGYTF. CDR3 in DNA: TGTGCCAGCAGTTACCTTCAGGAGAGATATGGCTACACCTTC. The V gene is TRBV25-1, the J gene TRBJ1-2, with D unresolved. Germline V lookup: CDR1 MGHDK, CDR2 SYGVNS. This CDR3 spans 14 amino acids. The germline V and J ends were trimmed by 5 bases and 5 bases, with 15 bases remaining between them.